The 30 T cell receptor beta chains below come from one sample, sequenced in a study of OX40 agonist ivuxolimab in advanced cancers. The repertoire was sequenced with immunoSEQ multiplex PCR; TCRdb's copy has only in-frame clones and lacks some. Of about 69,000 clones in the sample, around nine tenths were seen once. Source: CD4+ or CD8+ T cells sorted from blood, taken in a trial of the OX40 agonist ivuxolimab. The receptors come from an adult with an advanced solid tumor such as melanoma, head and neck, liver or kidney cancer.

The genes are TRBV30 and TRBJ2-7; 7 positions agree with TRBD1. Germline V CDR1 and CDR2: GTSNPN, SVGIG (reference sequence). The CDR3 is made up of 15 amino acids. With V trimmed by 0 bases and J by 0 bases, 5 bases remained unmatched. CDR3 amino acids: CAWSVKQGNSYEQYF. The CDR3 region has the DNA TGTGCCTGGAGTGTAAAACAGGGGAACTCCTACGAGCAGTACTTC.

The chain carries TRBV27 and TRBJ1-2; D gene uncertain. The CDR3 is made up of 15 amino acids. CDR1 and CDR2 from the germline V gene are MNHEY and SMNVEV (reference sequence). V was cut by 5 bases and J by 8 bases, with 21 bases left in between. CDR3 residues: CASSPIYELEWGYTF. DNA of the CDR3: TGTGCCAGCAGTCCAATCTACGAACTCGAATGGGGCTACACCTTC.

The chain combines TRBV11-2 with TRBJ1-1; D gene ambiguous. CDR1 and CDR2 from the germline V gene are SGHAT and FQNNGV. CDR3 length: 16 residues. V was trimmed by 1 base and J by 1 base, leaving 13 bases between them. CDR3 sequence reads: CASSLGVYLGNTEAFF. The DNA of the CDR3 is TGTGCCAGCAGCTTAGGTGTCTATCTGGGGAACACTGAAGCTTTCTTT.

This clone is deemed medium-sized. The CDR3 nucleotides are TGTGCGACAGGGTATCAGCCCCAGCATTTT. This gives the protein CATGYQPQHF. V usage is TRBV19 and J usage is TRBJ1-5, with TRBD1 matching 7 bases. The CDR3 is 10 residues long. Germline lookup yields CDR1 LNHDA and CDR2 SQIVND (reference sequence).

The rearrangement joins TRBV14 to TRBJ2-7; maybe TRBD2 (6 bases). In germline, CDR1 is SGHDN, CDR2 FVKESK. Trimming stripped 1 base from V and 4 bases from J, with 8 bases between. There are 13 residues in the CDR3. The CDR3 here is CASSQGGGYEQYF. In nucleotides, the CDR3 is TGTGCCAGCAGCCAAGGAGGAGGGTACGAGCAGTACTTC.

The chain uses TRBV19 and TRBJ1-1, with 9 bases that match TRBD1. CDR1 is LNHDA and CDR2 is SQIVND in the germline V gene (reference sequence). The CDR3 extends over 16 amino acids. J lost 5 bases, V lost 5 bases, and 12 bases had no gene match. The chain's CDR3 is CASSPTNDRGSTEAFF. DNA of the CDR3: TGTGCCAGTAGTCCGACCAACGACAGGGGGAGTACTGAAGCTTTCTTT.

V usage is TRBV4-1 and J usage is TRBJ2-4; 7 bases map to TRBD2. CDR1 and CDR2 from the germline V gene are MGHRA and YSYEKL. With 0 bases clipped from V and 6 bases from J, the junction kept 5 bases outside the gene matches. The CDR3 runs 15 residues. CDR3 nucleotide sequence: TGCGCCAGCAGCCAAGATCTGGGGGGGTTAAACATTCAGTACTTC. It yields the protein CASSQDLGGLNIQYF.

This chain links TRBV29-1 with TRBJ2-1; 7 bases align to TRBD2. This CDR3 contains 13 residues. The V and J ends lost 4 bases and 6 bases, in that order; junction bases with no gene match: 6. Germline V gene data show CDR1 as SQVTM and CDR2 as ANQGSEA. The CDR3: CSVGDGGINEQFF. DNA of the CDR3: TGCAGCGTTGGGGACGGGGGGATCAATGAGCAGTTCTTC.

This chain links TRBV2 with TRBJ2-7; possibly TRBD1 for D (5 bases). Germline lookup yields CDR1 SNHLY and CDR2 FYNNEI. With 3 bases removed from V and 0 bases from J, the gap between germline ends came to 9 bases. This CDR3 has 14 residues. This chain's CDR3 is CASSEDTVSYEQYF. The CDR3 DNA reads TGTGCCAGCAGTGAGGACACGGTCTCCTACGAGCAGTACTTC. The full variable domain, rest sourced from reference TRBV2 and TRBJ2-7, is EPEVTQTPSHQVTQMGQEVILRCVPISNHLYFYWYRQILGQKVEFLVSFYNNEISEKSEIFDDQFSVERPDGSNFTLKIRSTKLEDSAMYFCASSEDTVSYEQYFGPGTRLTVT.

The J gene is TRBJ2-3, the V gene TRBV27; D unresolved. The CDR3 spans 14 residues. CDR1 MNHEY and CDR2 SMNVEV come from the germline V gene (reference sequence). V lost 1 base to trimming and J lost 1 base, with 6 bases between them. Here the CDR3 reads CASSLFAGTDTQYF. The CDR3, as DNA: TGTGCCAGCAGTTTATTCGCTGGCACAGATACGCAGTATTTT.

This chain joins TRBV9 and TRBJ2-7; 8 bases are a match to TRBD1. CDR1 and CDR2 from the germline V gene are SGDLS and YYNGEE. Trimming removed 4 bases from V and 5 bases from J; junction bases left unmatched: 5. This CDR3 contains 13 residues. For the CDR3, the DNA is TGTGCCAGCAGCTCCCGGACAGGGAACGAGCAGTACTTC. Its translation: CASSSRTGNEQYF.

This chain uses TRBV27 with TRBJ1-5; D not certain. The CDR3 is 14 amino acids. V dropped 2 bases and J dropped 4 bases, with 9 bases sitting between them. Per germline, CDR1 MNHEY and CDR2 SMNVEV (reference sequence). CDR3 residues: CASSLRGVNQPQHF. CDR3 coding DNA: TGTGCCAGCAGTTTACGGGGAGTAAATCAGCCCCAGCATTTT.

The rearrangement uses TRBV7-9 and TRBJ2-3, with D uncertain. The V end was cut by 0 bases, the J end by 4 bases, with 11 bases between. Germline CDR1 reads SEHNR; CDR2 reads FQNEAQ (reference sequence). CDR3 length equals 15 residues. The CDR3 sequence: CASSLAVQRADTQYF. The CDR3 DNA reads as TGTGCCAGCAGCTTAGCGGTCCAGCGAGCAGATACGCAGTATTTT.

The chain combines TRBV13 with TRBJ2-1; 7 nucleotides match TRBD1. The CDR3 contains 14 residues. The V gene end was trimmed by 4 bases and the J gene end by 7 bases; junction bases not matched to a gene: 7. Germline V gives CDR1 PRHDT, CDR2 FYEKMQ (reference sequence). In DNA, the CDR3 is TGTGCCAGCAGCTCAACAGGGGAGAGAAATGAGCAGTTCTTC. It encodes CASSSTGERNEQFF.

The chain's CDR3 is CASSLAAVRNTEAFF. Written as DNA, the CDR3 is TGTGCCAGCAGCCTCGCGGCGGTCCGGAACACTGAAGCTTTCTTT. V and J are TRBV7-3 and TRBJ1-1; D uncertain. The CDR3 is made up of 15 amino acids. Trimming took off 5 bases at V and 1 base at J, with 14 bases between the two ends. CDR1 and CDR2 (germline): SGHTA, FQGTGA.

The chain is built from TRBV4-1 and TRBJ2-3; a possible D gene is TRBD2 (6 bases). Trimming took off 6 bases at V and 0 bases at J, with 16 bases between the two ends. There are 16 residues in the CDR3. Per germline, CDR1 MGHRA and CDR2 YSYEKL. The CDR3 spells CASSKMGGVSTDTQYF. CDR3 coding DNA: TGCGCCAGCAGTAAGATGGGCGGGGTGAGCACAGATACGCAGTATTTT.

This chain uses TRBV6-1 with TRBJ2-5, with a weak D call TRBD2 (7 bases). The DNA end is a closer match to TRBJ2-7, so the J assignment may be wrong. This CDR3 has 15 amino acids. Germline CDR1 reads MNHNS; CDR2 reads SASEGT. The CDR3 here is CASSEEGGGFYEQYF. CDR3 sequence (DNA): TGTGCCAGCAGTGAAGAGGGGGGGGGTTTCTACGAGCAGTACTTC.

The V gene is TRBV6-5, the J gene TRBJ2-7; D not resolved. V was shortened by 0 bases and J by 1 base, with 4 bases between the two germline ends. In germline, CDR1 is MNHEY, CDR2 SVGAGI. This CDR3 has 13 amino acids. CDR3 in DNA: TGTGCCAGCAGTTACTCAGGGTCCTACGAGCAGTACTTC. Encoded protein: CASSYSGSYEQYF.

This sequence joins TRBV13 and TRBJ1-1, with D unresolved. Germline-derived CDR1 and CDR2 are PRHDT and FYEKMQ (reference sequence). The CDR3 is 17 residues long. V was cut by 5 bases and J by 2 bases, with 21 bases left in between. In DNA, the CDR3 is TGTGCCAGCAGCCCAGGTCCGATAGGAGGATATAACACTGAAGCTTTCTTT. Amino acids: CASSPGPIGGYNTEAFF. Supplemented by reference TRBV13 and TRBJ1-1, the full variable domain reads AAGVIQSPRHLIKEKRETATLKCYPIPRHDTVYWYQQGPGQDPQFLISFYEKMQSDKGSIPDRFSAQQFSDYHSELNMSSLELGDSALYFCASSPGPIGGYNTEAFFGQGTRLTVV.

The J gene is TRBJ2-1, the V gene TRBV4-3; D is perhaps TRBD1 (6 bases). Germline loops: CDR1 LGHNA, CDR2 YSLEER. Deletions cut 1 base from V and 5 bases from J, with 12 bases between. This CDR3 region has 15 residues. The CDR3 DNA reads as TGCGCCAGCAGCCAAGGTTTGACAGGCGACAATGAGCAGTTCTTC. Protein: CASSQGLTGDNEQFF.

The CDR3 reads CASSAGSYSYQETQYF. The CDR3 bases are TGTGCCAGCAGTGCAGGGTCCTATTCGTACCAAGAGACCCAGTACTTC. The rearrangement links TRBV6-1 to TRBJ2-5, with D maybe TRBD1 (5 bases). Germline CDR1 and CDR2: MNHNS and SASEGT. The CDR3 spans 16 residues. V gave up 4 bases and J gave up 0 bases, with 15 bases separating them.

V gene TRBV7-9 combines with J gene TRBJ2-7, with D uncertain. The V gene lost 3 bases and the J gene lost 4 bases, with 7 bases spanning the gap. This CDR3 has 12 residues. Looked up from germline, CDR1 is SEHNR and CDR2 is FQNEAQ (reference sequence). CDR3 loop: CASSFRIYEQYF. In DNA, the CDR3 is TGTGCCAGCAGCTTCCGAATATACGAGCAGTACTTC. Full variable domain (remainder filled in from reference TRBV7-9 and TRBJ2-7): DTGVSQNPRHKITKRGQNVTFRCDPISEHNRLYWYRQTLGQGPEFLTYFQNEAQLEKSRLLSDRFSAERPKGSFSTLEIQRTEQGDSAMYLCASSFRIYEQYFGPGTRLTVT.

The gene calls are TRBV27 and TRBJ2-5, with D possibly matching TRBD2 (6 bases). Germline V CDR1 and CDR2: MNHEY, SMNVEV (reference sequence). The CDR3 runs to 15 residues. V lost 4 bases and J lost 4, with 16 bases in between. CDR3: CASSSSPGAGETQYF. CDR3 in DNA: TGTGCCAGCAGTTCCTCTCCGGGAGCTGGAGAGACCCAGTACTTC.

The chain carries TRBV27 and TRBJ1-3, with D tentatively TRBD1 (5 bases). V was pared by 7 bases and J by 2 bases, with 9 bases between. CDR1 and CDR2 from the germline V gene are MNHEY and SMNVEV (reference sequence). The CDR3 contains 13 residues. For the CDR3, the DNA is TGTGCCAGCACCTTGGGGGCTGGAAACACCATATATTTT. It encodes CASTLGAGNTIYF.

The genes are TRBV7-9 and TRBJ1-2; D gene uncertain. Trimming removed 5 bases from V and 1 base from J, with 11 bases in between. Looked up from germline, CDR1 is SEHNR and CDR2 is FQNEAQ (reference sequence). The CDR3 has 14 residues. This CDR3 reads CASSQDVRNYGYTF. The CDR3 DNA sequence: TGTGCCAGCAGCCAGGACGTCCGTAACTATGGCTACACCTTC.

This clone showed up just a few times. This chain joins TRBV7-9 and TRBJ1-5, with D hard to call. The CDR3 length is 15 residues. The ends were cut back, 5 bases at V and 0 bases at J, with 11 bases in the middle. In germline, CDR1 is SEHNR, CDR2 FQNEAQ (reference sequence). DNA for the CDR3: TGTGCCAGCAGCCCTTCGGGCAGTAGCAATCAGCCCCAGCATTTT. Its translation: CASSPSGSSNQPQHF.

Written as DNA, the CDR3 is TGCGCCAGCAGCCAAGAATCGGCTAGCGCGAACACCGGGGAGCTGTTTTTT. Translated: CASSQESASANTGELFF. V and J are TRBV4-3 and TRBJ2-2; tentative D call: TRBD2 (6 bases). This CDR3 has 17 residues. Germline values: CDR1 LGHNA, CDR2 YSLEER. Trimming removed 0 bases from V and 0 bases from J, with 11 bases in between.

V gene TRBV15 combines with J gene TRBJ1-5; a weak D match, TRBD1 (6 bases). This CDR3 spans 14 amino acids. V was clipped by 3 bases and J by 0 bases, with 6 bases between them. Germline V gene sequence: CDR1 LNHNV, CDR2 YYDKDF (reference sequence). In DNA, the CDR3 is TGTGCCACCAGCAGGGACAGTAGCAATCAGCCCCAGCATTTT. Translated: CATSRDSSNQPQHF.

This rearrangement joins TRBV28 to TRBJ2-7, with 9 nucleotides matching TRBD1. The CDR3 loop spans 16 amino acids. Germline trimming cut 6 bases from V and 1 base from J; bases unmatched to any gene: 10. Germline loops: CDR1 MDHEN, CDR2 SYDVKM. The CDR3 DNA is TGTGCCAGCAGCCTCCCCGACAGGGGGTTTTCCTACGAGCAGTACTTC. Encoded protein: CASSLPDRGFSYEQYF.

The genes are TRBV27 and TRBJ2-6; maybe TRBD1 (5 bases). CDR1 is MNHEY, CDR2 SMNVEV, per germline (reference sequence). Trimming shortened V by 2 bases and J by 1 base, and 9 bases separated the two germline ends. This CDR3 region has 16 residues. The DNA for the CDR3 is TGTGCCAGCAGTTTAATTTCAGGGTCTGGGGCCAACGTCCTGACTTTC. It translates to CASSLISGSGANVLTF.